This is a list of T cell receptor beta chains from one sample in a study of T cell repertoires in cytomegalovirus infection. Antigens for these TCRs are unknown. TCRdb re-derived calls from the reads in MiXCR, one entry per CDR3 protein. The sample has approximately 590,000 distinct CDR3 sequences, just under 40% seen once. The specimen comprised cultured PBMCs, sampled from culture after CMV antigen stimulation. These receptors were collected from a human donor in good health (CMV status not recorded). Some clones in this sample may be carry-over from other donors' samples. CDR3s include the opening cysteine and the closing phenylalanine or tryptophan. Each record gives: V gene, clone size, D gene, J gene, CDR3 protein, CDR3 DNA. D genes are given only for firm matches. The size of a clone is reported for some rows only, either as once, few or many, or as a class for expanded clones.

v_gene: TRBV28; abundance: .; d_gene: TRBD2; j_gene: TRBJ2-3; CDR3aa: CAHHSGGTTDTQYF; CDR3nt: TGTGCCCACCATAGCGGGGGAACCACAGATACGCAGTATTTT
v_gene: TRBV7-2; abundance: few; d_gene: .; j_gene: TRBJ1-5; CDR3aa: CASSLDRRGTQPQHF; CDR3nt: TGTGCCAGCAGCTTAGACAGACGGGGGACTCAGCCCCAGCATTTT
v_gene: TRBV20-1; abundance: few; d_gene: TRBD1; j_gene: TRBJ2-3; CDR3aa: CSARGTGTSDTQYF; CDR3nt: TGCAGTGCTAGAGGGACAGGGACCTCAGATACGCAGTATTTT
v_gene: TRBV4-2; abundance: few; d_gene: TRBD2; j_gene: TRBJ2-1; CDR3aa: CASSLREGYNEQFF; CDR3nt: TGTGCCAGCAGCCTAAGGGAGGGTTACAATGAGCAGTTCTTC
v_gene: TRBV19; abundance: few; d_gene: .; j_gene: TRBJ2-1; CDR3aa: CASTGLHSSYNEQFF; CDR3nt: TGTGCCAGTACCGGACTGCACAGCTCCTACAATGAGCAGTTCTTC
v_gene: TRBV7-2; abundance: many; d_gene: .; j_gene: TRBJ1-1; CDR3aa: CASSSGGMNTEAFF; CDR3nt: TGTGCCAGCAGTTCGGGGGGCATGAACACTGAAGCTTTCTTT
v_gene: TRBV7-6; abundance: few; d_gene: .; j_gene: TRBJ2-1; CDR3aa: CASSDRSGNEQFF; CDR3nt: TGTGCCAGCAGCGACAGGAGTGGCAATGAGCAGTTCTTC
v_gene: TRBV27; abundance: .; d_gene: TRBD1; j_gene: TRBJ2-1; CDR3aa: CASSFGTGSYNEQFF; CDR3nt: TGTGCCAGCAGTTTCGGGACAGGTTCCTACAATGAGCAGTTCTTC
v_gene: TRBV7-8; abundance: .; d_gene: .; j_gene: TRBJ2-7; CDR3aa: CASSSLAGGNEQYF; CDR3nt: TGTGCCAGCAGCTCCCTCGCAGGGGGGAACGAGCAGTACTTC
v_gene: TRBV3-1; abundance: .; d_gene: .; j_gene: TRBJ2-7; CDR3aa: CASSQDLAGAPGEQYF; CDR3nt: TGTGCCAGCAGCCAAGATCTTGCGGGGGCCCCGGGGGAGCAGTACTTC
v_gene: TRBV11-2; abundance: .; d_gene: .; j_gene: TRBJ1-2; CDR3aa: CASSFRAGDYGYTF; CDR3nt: TGTGCCAGCAGCTTCAGGGCGGGGGACTATGGCTACACCTTC
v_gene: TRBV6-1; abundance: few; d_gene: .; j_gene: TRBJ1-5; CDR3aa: CASSGGKTPPRYSNQPQHF; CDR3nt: TGTGCCAGCAGTGGCGGTAAAACCCCTCCCCGGTACAGCAATCAGCCCCAGCATTTT